This T cell receptor beta chain is drawn from a study of control samples from healthy donors and cancer patients (TCRdb year 2020). Including cysteine and phenylalanine, the CDR3 has 15 amino acids. Of all the DNA, just the CDR3 is kept, 45 bases in frame from base 1. CDR1 and CDR2 are read off the germline V gene as LGHNT and FRNRAP. V is trimmed back by 7 bases and J by 3 bases, and the junction contains 7 bases that no gene match accounts for. Libraries were constructed by the immunoSEQ multiplex PCR assay. TCRdb limited this immuneACCESS table to in-frame rearrangements with V and J called. A share of clones is missing; checked studies link under half to unresolved V genes, and the rest is unexplained. The sample contains about 84,000 clones, roughly 91% of them found a single time. The biggest ten clones account for about 16% of the sample. In the case of this clone: Its antigen is currently not known. Per-base quality was not reported, and no clone a single base away is much larger than it.

The chain couples TRBV12-5 to TRBJ1-5; 9 bases in the junction line up with TRBD1. The clonotype originates from a man aged 45-60 years in good health. Sequencing was performed on blood. The CDR3 corresponds to CASALGTGPNQPQHF. Read as DNA, the sequence is TGTGCTAGTGCACTCGGGACAGGGCCCAATCAGCCCCAGCATTTT.